This TCR beta chain appears in the sequencing data of a study of cytomegalovirus exposure and HLA in healthy donors. Broader study findings: There were fewer than 200 TCR beta chains listed as cytomegalovirus-associated. Testing in vitro showed three CMV-associated chains specific for CMV antigens. Reported results showed that the classifier diagnosed cytomegalovirus status with high specificity and sensitivity. An analysis done earlier found most TCR beta V segments productive about 87% or about 30% of the time.

Concerning this clone: Its antigen is not known. In the same sample, other DNA sequences code for this CDR3.

The V gene's germline CDR1 is SGHRS and CDR2 YFSETQ. Trimming took off 0 bases at V and 7 bases at J, with 13 bases between the two ends. There are 15 residues in the CDR3. PCR amplification relied on 60 Vbeta primers (plus 13 Jbeta primers). TCRdb's copy holds only in-frame clones and misses some; the assay was immunoSEQ multiplex PCR. Found here are about 170,000 clones, 75% of them singletons; the top ten hold approximately 3%. The V and J genes are TRBV5-1 and TRBJ1-4; possible D gene TRBD1, 5 bases. Sample: PBMCs. The TCR sequence derives from a woman aged 50 to 60 in good health and CMV-seropositive. CDR3 in DNA: TGCGCCAGCAGCTTGGCCGGGACCGGGGGTGAAAAACTGTTTTTT. Its protein is CASSLAGTGGEKLFF.